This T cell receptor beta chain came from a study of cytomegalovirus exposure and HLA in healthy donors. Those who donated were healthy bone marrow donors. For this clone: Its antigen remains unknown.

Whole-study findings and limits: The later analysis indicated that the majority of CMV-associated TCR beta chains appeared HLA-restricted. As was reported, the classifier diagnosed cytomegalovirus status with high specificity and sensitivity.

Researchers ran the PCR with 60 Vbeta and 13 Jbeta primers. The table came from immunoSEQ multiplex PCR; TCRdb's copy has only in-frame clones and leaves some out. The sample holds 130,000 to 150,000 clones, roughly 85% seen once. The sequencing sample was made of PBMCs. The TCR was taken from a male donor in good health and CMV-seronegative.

This chain's CDR3 is CASRPQGTYEQYF. CDR3 bases: TGTGCCAGCAGGCCACAGGGTACCTACGAGCAGTACTTC. V usage is TRBV6-6 and J usage is TRBJ2-7, with a possible D match to TRBD1 (6 bases). With 6 bases removed from V and 2 bases from J, the gap between germline ends came to 11 bases. The CDR3 runs 13 residues. Germline-derived CDR1 and CDR2 are MNHNY and SVGAGI (reference sequence).